This T cell receptor (beta chain) was captured in a study of blood T cell repertoires in COVID-19. Looking at the study overall: The United States, Italy and Spain provided the acute and convalescent COVID-19 samples. PBMCs, B-cell-depleted T cells, or T cells were the source of the cDNA or gDNA that made up the material.

As originally analysed: Reference gene primers were amplified, and this amplification served to estimate nucleated cell counts. TCRdb's copy holds only in-frame clones and misses some; the assay was immunoSEQ multiplex PCR. That table furnishes V, J and clone size, whereas the DNA furnished D and trimming. Among a few hundred thousand clones listed, 83% were seen once. This clone was detected only a few times. The sequence was obtained from a man in his fifties or sixties who had recovered from COVID-19. The sample taken for sequencing was peripheral blood.

Here the CDR3 DNA reads TGTGCCAGTCCTAATAGTTGGAACACTGAAGCTTTCTTT. It yields the protein CASPNSWNTEAFF. The chain recombines TRBV19 with TRBJ1-1; D gene uncertain. Trimming removed 8 bases from V and 1 base from J, with 11 bases in between. Germline CDR1 LNHDA, CDR2 SQIVND (reference sequence). The CDR3 is 13 amino acids.